The 12 T cell receptor beta chains below come from one sample, sequenced in a study of T-cell reconstitution after alpha-beta-depleted transplantation in children. Molecular barcoding with unique molecular identifiers was used for the TCRbeta library. TCRdb redid the calling of the PCR reads with MiXCR, one entry per CDR3 protein. The sample lists fewer than 500,000 distinct CDR3 sequences; around two fifths were seen once. The sequencing here drew on PBMCs, taken before TCRalphabeta/CD19-depleted stem cell transplant. The receptors originated from a girl aged 2 to 10 with aplastic anemia, due to receive a stem cell transplant.

The chain uses TRBV4-3 and TRBJ2-7; weak D call: TRBD1 (6 bases). Germline values: CDR1 LGHNA, CDR2 YSLEER. The CDR3 extends over 15 amino acids. With 5 bases removed from V and 3 bases from J, the gap between germline ends came to 17 bases. DNA of the CDR3: TGCGCCAGCAGCATGACCCCCAGGGGCGACTACGAGCAGTACTTC. The encoded protein is CASSMTPRGDYEQYF.

The sample holds a few counts of this clonotype. The chain has TRBV20-1 and TRBJ2-5; a possible D gene is TRBD2 (5 bases). The CDR3 length is 11 residues. V lost 6 bases to trimming and J lost 5 bases, with 10 bases between them. Per the germline V gene, CDR1 is DFQATT and CDR2 is SNEGSKA (reference sequence). CDR3 protein: CSARTGETQYF. The CDR3 DNA reads as TGCAGTGCCCGGACTGGGGAGACCCAGTACTTC.

This clonotype was detected only a few times. The gene calls are TRBV11-2 and TRBJ2-3, with TRBD2 matching over 7 bases. The germline CDR1 and CDR2 sequences are SGHAT and FQNNGV. Unmatched junction bases numbered 5, after V lost 0 bases and J lost 5 bases. The CDR3 loop spans 15 amino acids. CDR3: CASSLEQAGVDTQYF. CDR3 bases: TGTGCCAGCAGCTTAGAACAGGCGGGGGTAGATACGCAGTATTTT. Looking up the rest from reference TRBV11-2 and TRBJ2-3 gives the full variable domain: EAGVAQSPRYKIIEKRQSVAFWCNPISGHATLYWYQQILGQGPKLLIQFQNNGVVDDSQLPKDRFSAERLKGVDSTLKIQPAKLEDSAVYLCASSLEQAGVDTQYFGPGTRLTVL.

This clonotype was picked up many times. The V call is TRBV28, the J call TRBJ1-1; no definite D call. From germline, CDR1 is MDHEN and CDR2 SYDVKM. V shed 5 bases and J shed 3 bases, with 13 bases lying between them. The CDR3 consists of 14 residues. The chain's CDR3 is CASSPDYEDTEAFF. For the CDR3, the DNA is TGTGCCAGCAGTCCTGACTACGAAGACACTGAAGCTTTCTTT.

The gene calls are TRBV6-1 and TRBJ2-7; 9 nucleotides agree with TRBD1. V dropped 7 bases and J dropped 9; count of bases not matched to a gene: 13. CDR1 is MNHNS and CDR2 is SASEGT in the germline V gene. The CDR3 sequence is 14 residues long. The CDR3 is CASKAGQGKAGQYF. The DNA for the CDR3 is TGTGCCAGCAAGGCGGGACAGGGAAAGGCTGGGCAGTACTTC.

This clonotype was picked up one time. V usage is TRBV7-8 and J usage is TRBJ1-5; 8 nucleotides agree with TRBD1. The V gene end was trimmed by 4 bases and the J gene end by 6 bases; junction bases not matched to a gene: 5. CDR3 length equals 14 residues. Germline assignment: CDR1 SGHVS and CDR2 FQNEAQ. The CDR3, as DNA: TGTGCCAGCAGCTCGGACAGGGTGGGTCAGCCCCAGCATTTT. Protein: CASSSDRVGQPQHF.

The chain employs TRBV20-1 and TRBJ2-7, with unresolved D. CDR1 is DFQATT and CDR2 is SNEGSKA in the germline V gene (reference sequence). The CDR3 consists of 13 residues. Deletions cut 6 bases from V and 0 bases from J, with 12 bases between. The CDR3 reads CSALRTGSYEQYF. Written as DNA, the CDR3 is TGCAGTGCCTTGCGGACCGGCTCCTACGAGCAGTACTTC.

This clonotype has more than one count but fewer than ten. V gene TRBV3-1 combines with J gene TRBJ1-2, with 10 bases matching TRBD1. Germline V lookup: CDR1 LGHDT, CDR2 YNNKEL (reference sequence). This CDR3 is built from 14 residues. The V and J ends lost 4 bases and 7 bases, in that order; junction bases with no gene match: 6. CDR3 sequence (DNA): TGTGCCAGCAGCCCGACAGGGGGCGCGGCTGGCTACACCTTC. Residues: CASSPTGGAAGYTF.

Only a few counts were recorded for this clonotype. V gene TRBV4-2 combines with J gene TRBJ1-4, with TRBD1 as a possible D gene (5 bases). V was shortened by 1 base and J by 3 bases, with 9 bases between the two germline ends. This CDR3 has 15 amino acids. The germline CDR1 and CDR2 sequences are LGHNA and YNFKEQ. CDR3 nucleotide sequence: TGTGCCAGCAGCCAAGTCCCGGGGCCTAATGAAAAACTGTTTTTT. This encodes CASSQVPGPNEKLFF.

This clonotype was picked up a small number of times. The chain combines TRBV20-1 with TRBJ2-1; D is possibly TRBD1 (5 bases). V was clipped by 0 bases and J by 5 bases, with 20 bases between them. There are 17 residues in the CDR3. Germline V gene data show CDR1 as DFQATT and CDR2 as SNEGSKA (reference sequence). The DNA of the CDR3 is TGCAGTGCTAGAGATATAAGGGGTGCCAGGGTTGACAATGAGCAGTTCTTC. Protein product: CSARDIRGARVDNEQFF.

This clonotype has only a few counts. CDR3 nucleotide sequence: TGTGCCAGCAGCACCTTCCCGGGAGGTGTGGTGGAGACCCAGTACTTC. It yields the protein CASSTFPGGVVETQYF. V usage is TRBV7-9 and J usage is TRBJ2-5; 7 nucleotides match TRBD2. Unmatched junction bases numbered 14, after V lost 5 bases and J lost 5 bases. Germline loops: CDR1 SEHNR, CDR2 FQNEAQ (reference sequence). This CDR3 contains 16 residues.

This chain joins TRBV7-6 and TRBJ2-1; 15 positions agree with TRBD2. The CDR3 has 16 amino acids. Unmatched junction bases numbered 4, after V lost 3 bases and J lost 7 bases. The germline gives CDR1 SGHVS, CDR2 FNYEAQ. The CDR3 DNA reads TGTGCCAGCAGCTTGATGGGGACTAGCGGGAGGAATGAGCAGTTCTTC. Encoded protein: CASSLMGTSGRNEQFF.